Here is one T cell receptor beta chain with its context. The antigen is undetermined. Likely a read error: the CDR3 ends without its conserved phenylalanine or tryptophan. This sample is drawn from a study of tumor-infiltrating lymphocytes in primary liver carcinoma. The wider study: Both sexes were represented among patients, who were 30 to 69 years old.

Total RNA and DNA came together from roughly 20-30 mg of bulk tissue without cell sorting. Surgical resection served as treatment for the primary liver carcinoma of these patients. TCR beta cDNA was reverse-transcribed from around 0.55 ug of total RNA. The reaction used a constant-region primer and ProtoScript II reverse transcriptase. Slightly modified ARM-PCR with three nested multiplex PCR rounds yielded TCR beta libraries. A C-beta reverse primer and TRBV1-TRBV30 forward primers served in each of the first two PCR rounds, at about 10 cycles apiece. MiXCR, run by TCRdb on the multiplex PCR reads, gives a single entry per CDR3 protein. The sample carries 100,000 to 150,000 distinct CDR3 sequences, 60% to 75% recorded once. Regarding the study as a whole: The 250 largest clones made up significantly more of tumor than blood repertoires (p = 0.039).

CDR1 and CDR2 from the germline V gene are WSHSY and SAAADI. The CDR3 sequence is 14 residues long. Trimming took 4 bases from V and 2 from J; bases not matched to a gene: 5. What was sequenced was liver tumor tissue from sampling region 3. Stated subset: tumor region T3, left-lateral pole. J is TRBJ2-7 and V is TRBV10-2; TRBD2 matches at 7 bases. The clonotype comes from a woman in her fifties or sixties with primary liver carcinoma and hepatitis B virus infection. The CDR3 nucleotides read TGCGCCAGCAGTGTAACGGGAGGCGCCTACGAGCAGTACTCC. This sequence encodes CASSVTGGAYEQYS.